The 22 T cell receptor beta chains listed next were all sequenced from one sample in a study of cytomegalovirus exposure and HLA in healthy donors. This PCR relied on a set of 60 Vbeta primers and 13 Jbeta primers. The method was immunoSEQ multiplex PCR; TCRdb's version includes in-frame clones alone and lacks a portion of them. The sample shows 130,000 to 150,000 clones, about 79% of them seen only once. The sequenced sample was PBMCs. The receptors were gathered from a man in his forties in good health and CMV-seropositive.

The chain joins TRBV7-8 to TRBJ2-7, with TRBD2 as a possible D gene (5 bases). There are 15 residues in the CDR3. Germline CDR1 SGHVS, CDR2 FQNEAQ. Between the trimmed V and J ends, which lost 1 base and 3 bases, there was a span of 13 bases. CDR3 region: CASSLEDWVNYEQYF. The CDR3 DNA sequence: TGTGCCAGCAGCTTAGAGGACTGGGTGAACTACGAGCAGTACTTC.

This clone was seen only a few times. This chain joins TRBV5-1 and TRBJ2-3, with TRBD2 matching 7 bases. The ends lost 2 bases at V and 2 bases at J; junction bases unmatched: 5. The CDR3 has 15 amino acids. Looked up from germline, CDR1 is SGHRS and CDR2 is YFSETQ. The CDR3 loop is CASSFLTSDTDTQYF. The CDR3 bases are TGCGCCAGCAGCTTCCTAACTAGCGACACAGATACGCAGTATTTT.

The V call is TRBV7-9, the J call TRBJ2-1, with a tentative D call TRBD1 (5 bases). Germline values: CDR1 SEHNR, CDR2 FQNEAQ (reference sequence). The CDR3 loop spans 15 amino acids. Trimming cost V 5 bases and J 2 bases, with 13 bases left between them. Here the CDR3 reads CASSVSQGTYNEQFF. The CDR3 bases are TGTGCCAGCAGCGTCTCTCAGGGAACCTACAATGAGCAGTTCTTC.

This clone was detected only once. The chain has TRBV5-6 and TRBJ2-1, with 9 bases that match TRBD1. Germline V lookup: CDR1 SGHDT, CDR2 YYEEEE. The CDR3 loop spans 14 amino acids. V lost 2 bases to trimming and J lost 7 bases; unmatched junction nucleotides: 4. The CDR3 nucleotides are TGTGCCAGCAGCTTTTGGGACAGGGTAAATGAGCAGTTCTTC. Residues: CASSFWDRVNEQFF.

The chain carries TRBV5-1 and TRBJ1-5; weak D call: TRBD1 (5 bases). Trimming cost V 3 bases and J 0 bases, with 10 bases left between them. From germline, CDR1 is SGHRS and CDR2 YFSETQ. The CDR3 loop spans 15 amino acids. CDR3 in amino acids: CASSSEGHSNQPQHF. CDR3 nucleotides: TGCGCCAGCAGCTCGGAAGGACATAGCAATCAGCCCCAGCATTTT.

The genes are TRBV9 and TRBJ1-5; 8 positions agree with TRBD1. This CDR3 comprises 15 residues. CDR1 and CDR2 (germline): SGDLS, YYNGEE. Unmatched junction bases numbered 5, after V lost 0 bases and J lost 6 bases. The CDR3 protein is CASSVVWTGTQPQHF. The CDR3 nucleotides read TGTGCCAGCAGCGTAGTGTGGACAGGGACTCAGCCCCAGCATTTT. The entire variable domain, with the rest obtained from reference TRBV9 and TRBJ1-5, is as follows: DSGVTQTPKHLITATGQRVTLRCSPRSGDLSVYWYQQSLDQGLQFLIQYYNGEERAKGNILERFSAQQFPDLHSELNLSSLELGDSALYFCASSVVWTGTQPQHFGDGTRLSIL.

The V gene is TRBV7-9, the J gene TRBJ2-3, with no clear D. Looked up from germline, CDR1 is SEHNR and CDR2 is FQNEAQ (reference sequence). V was shortened by 1 base and J by 4 bases, with 6 bases between the two germline ends. The length of the CDR3 is 13 residues. The CDR3, as DNA: TGTGCCAGCAGCTTAGACAGCCCAGATACGCAGTATTTT. Its protein product is CASSLDSPDTQYF.

V gene TRBV30 combines with J gene TRBJ1-1; 9 bases are a match to TRBD1. Germline V lookup: CDR1 GTSNPN, CDR2 SVGIG (reference sequence). The CDR3 consists of 12 residues. V trimming: 5 bases; J trimming: 4 bases; junction bases outside the gene matches: 2. This CDR3 is CAWETGGTEAFF. The CDR3 coding sequence is TGTGCCTGGGAGACAGGGGGCACTGAAGCTTTCTTT.

The chain combines TRBV11-3 with TRBJ1-1, with TRBD1 as a possible D gene (6 bases). V dropped 5 bases and J dropped 7 bases, with 11 bases sitting between them. This CDR3 contains 12 residues. Germline loops: CDR1 SGHNT, CDR2 YENEEA. The CDR3 loop reads CASSRDTCEAFF. The CDR3 nucleotides are TGTGCCAGCAGCCGGGACACCTGTGAAGCTTTCTTT.

V is TRBV7-3 and J is TRBJ2-3, with D perhaps TRBD2 (5 bases). Germline V gene lookup returns CDR1 SGHTA and CDR2 FQGTGA. There are 14 residues in the CDR3. The V end was cut by 5 bases, the J end by 5 bases, with 14 bases between. The CDR3 reads CASSGSLRGDTQYF. DNA for the CDR3: TGTGCCAGCAGCGGGTCCCTACGGGGAGATACGCAGTATTTT.

The V call is TRBV7-6, the J call TRBJ2-3, with TRBD1 identical over 12 bases. The V and J ends lost 6 bases and 3 bases, in that order; junction bases with no gene match: 7. Germline CDR1 reads SGHVS; CDR2 reads FNYEAQ. The CDR3 totals 16 residues. The DNA for the CDR3 is TGTGCCAGCAGTCCCGGGACAGGGGGCTATACAGATACGCAGTATTTT. Translated, it gives CASSPGTGGYTDTQYF.

Here the CDR3 DNA reads TGTGCCAGCAGCCACGGAGGACAGGGCACAGATACGCAGTATTTT. Encoded protein: CASSHGGQGTDTQYF. The genes are TRBV4-2 and TRBJ2-3, with 7 positions matching TRBD1. The V segment lost 3 bases and the J segment 1 base; nucleotides outside the gene matches: 4. The CDR3 extends over 15 amino acids. Looked up from germline, CDR1 is LGHNA and CDR2 is YNFKEQ.

The chain couples TRBV6-1 to TRBJ2-1; TRBD2 agrees at 13 bases. The germline gives CDR1 MNHNS, CDR2 SASEGT. Trimming cost V 5 bases and J 10 bases; bases outside gene matches: 5. CDR3 length: 14 residues. This CDR3 reads CASSRTSGSLEQFF. The CDR3 nucleotides are TGTGCCAGCAGTAGGACTAGCGGGAGTTTGGAGCAGTTCTTC.

The V and J genes are TRBV6-1 and TRBJ2-7; the match to TRBD1 covers 10 bases. Germline V gives CDR1 MNHNS, CDR2 SASEGT. V lost 7 bases, J lost 3 bases, and 6 bases stayed unmatched. The CDR3 has 14 residues. The DNA for the CDR3 is TGTGCCAGCACCTTGGGACAGGGGAACTACGAGCAGTACTTC. Amino acids: CASTLGQGNYEQYF.

The chain links TRBV14 to TRBJ2-1, with 13 positions matching TRBD2. Trimming removed 4 bases from V and 7 bases from J; junction bases left unmatched: 7. The CDR3 has 16 amino acids. From germline, CDR1 is SGHDN and CDR2 FVKESK. CDR3 in amino acids: CASSPWTSGSQNEQFF. CDR3 coding DNA: TGTGCCAGCAGCCCCTGGACTAGCGGGAGTCAAAATGAGCAGTTCTTC.

The rearrangement uses TRBV13 and TRBJ2-7; 8 bases are shared with TRBD2. CDR1 and CDR2 from the germline V gene are PRHDT and FYEKMQ (reference sequence). The CDR3 length is 15 residues. Trimming cost V 5 bases and J 2 bases; bases outside gene matches: 8. CDR3 DNA: TGTGCCAGCAGCAGCGGACTAGCATTCACCTACGAGCAGTACTTC. Translating gives CASSSGLAFTYEQYF.

This rearrangement joins TRBV5-1 to TRBJ1-2, with 11 bases fitting TRBD1. Germline CDR1 and CDR2: SGHRS and YFSETQ. The CDR3 runs to 15 residues. The V segment lost 7 bases and the J segment 3 bases; nucleotides outside the gene matches: 8. The CDR3 coding sequence is TGCGCCAGCCGGACCGGGACAGGGGGACACTATGGCTACACCTTC. Translating gives CASRTGTGGHYGYTF.

The chain links TRBV29-1 to TRBJ2-1; perhaps TRBD2 as D (6 bases). Trimming shortened V by 4 bases and J by 10 bases, and 17 bases separated the two germline ends. The CDR3 extends over 13 amino acids. Germline CDR1 is SQVTM and CDR2 is ANQGSEA. Written as DNA, the CDR3 is TGCAGCGTTGGAGGGGCGGGGAACCTAGAGCAGTTCTTC. It yields the protein CSVGGAGNLEQFF.

The chain employs TRBV10-3 and TRBJ2-3, with TRBD1 matching over 10 bases. Germline CDR1 reads ENHRY; CDR2 reads SYGVKD. The CDR3 runs 14 residues. J gave up 3 bases and V 6 bases, and 3 bases lay outside the gene matches. The CDR3 nucleotides are TGTGCCATCAGAAGACAGGGGGCGACAGATACGCAGTATTTT. Its protein is CAIRRQGATDTQYF.

The chain combines TRBV7-3 with TRBJ2-1, with D possibly TRBD2 on 6 matching bases. V was clipped by 5 bases and J by 6 bases, with 8 bases between them. This CDR3 region has 12 residues. Germline V CDR1 and CDR2: SGHTA, FQGTGA. CDR3 loop: CASSTTSNEQFF. The DNA for the CDR3 is TGTGCCAGCAGCACGACTAGCAATGAGCAGTTCTTC.

The chain uses TRBV7-8 and TRBJ2-7; D gene unclear. Germline-derived CDR1 and CDR2 are SGHVS and FQNEAQ. The CDR3 has 14 amino acids. V shed 4 bases and J shed 4 bases, with 14 bases lying between them. The CDR3 is CASSSQAAIYEQYF. DNA for the CDR3: TGTGCCAGCAGCTCGCAAGCCGCTATTTACGAGCAGTACTTC.

This chain joins TRBV7-9 and TRBJ2-3; 7 bases fit TRBD1. The CDR3 sequence is 16 residues long. The V segment lost 0 bases and the J segment 2 bases; nucleotides outside the gene matches: 5. CDR1 SEHNR and CDR2 FQNEAQ come from the germline V gene (reference sequence). The CDR3 nucleotides are TGTGCCAGCAGCTTAGCGCCACAGGGGTACACAGATACGCAGTATTTT. It is translated as CASSLAPQGYTDTQYF.